Below are 14 T cell receptor beta chains sequenced from a single sample in a study of T cell responses to AZD1222 COVID-19 vaccine. Profiling relied on immunoSEQ multiplex PCR, and the TCRdb table lists in-frame clones only, not all of them. The sample contains fewer than 200,000 clones, around nine tenths of which appear only once. The sequencing used peripheral blood, collected 28 days after the second AZD1222 dose. Source of these receptors: an adult who received the AZD1222 COVID-19 vaccine.

The chain has TRBV5-1 and TRBJ2-2; unclear D gene. The CDR3 loop spans 14 amino acids. V dropped 1 base and J dropped 2 bases, with 6 bases sitting between them. Germline loops: CDR1 SGHRS, CDR2 YFSETQ. CDR3 sequence (DNA): TGCGCCAGCAGCTTGTTGGGAAACACCGGGGAGCTGTTTTTT. Translation: CASSLLGNTGELFF. Full variable domain (remainder filled in from reference TRBV5-1 and TRBJ2-2): KAGVTQTPRYLIKTRGQQVTLSCSPISGHRSVSWYQQTPGQGLQFLFEYFSETQRNKGNFPGRFSGRQFSNSRSEMNVSTLELGDSALYLCASSLLGNTGELFFGEGSRLTVL.

This clone has a handful of counts. The gene calls are TRBV5-1 and TRBJ1-3, with D unresolved. The CDR3 length is 14 residues. Per the germline V gene, CDR1 is SGHRS and CDR2 is YFSETQ. Trimming pared 1 base from V and 0 bases from J, leaving 5 bases between. The CDR3 coding sequence is TGCGCCAGCAGCTTGACGAACTCTGGAAACACCATATATTTT. It encodes CASSLTNSGNTIYF.

The chain employs TRBV2 and TRBJ2-6; D uncertain. The CDR3 has 13 residues. V lost 7 bases and J lost 9, with 13 bases in between. Per the germline V gene, CDR1 is SNHLY and CDR2 is FYNNEI. Here the CDR3 DNA reads TGTGCCAGCACTTTGCTTGACAACAACGTCCTGACTTTC. Translating it yields CASTLLDNNVLTF. Looking up the rest from reference TRBV2 and TRBJ2-6 gives the full variable domain: EPEVTQTPSHQVTQMGQEVILRCVPISNHLYFYWYRQILGQKVEFLVSFYNNEISEKSEIFDDQFSVERPDGSNFTLKIRSTKLEDSAMYFCASTLLDNNVLTFGAGSRLTVL.

The chain uses TRBV18 and TRBJ2-2, with unresolved D. Germline values: CDR1 KGHSH, CDR2 LQKENI. With 6 bases removed from V and 6 bases from J, the gap between germline ends came to 11 bases. There are 13 residues in the CDR3. CDR3 nucleotide sequence: TGTGCCAGCTCGAGTCTCCCCCCCGGGGAGCTGTTTTTT. This encodes CASSSLPPGELFF.

The chain links TRBV6-5 to TRBJ1-6; no firm D call. Trimming took off 8 bases at V and 5 bases at J, with 13 bases between the two ends. The CDR3 covers 14 residues. Germline V lookup: CDR1 MNHEY, CDR2 SVGAGI. The CDR3 sequence: CASGWGRNNSPLHF. CDR3 nucleotide sequence: TGTGCCAGCGGCTGGGGAAGAAATAATTCACCCCTCCACTTT.

The J gene is TRBJ1-3, the V gene TRBV12-3 or TRBV12-4; D is possibly TRBD1 (5 bases). This CDR3 is built from 13 residues. V lost 11 bases to trimming and J lost 6 bases, with 17 bases between them. The CDR3 DNA is TGTGCCTGGGAGGGGCAGGGCGAAAACACCATATATTTT. The encoded protein is CAWEGQGENTIYF.

V is TRBV27 and J is TRBJ2-1; 8 nucleotides agree with TRBD2. Germline values: CDR1 MNHEY, CDR2 SMNVEV (reference sequence). V shed 7 bases, J shed 3 bases, and the junction held 11 bases outside the gene matches. The CDR3 length is 16 residues. Written as DNA, the CDR3 is TGTGCCAGCACCCCCGAGGGCGGGGGGAACTACAATGAGCAGTTCTTC. It translates to CASTPEGGGNYNEQFF.

CDR3 residues: CASSMGFSSGANVLTF. As DNA, the CDR3 is TGTGCCAGTAGTATGGGATTTAGCTCTGGGGCCAACGTCCTGACTTTC. V gene TRBV19 combines with J gene TRBJ2-6; no firm D call. There are 16 residues in the CDR3. V lost 3 bases and J lost 0, with 9 bases in between. CDR1 is LNHDA, CDR2 SQIVND, per germline (reference sequence).

This clone has a single count. The chain recombines TRBV10-3 with TRBJ1-1, with 11 bases lining up with TRBD1. J gave up 6 bases and V 7 bases, and 4 bases lay outside the gene matches. CDR3 length: 13 amino acids. Germline assignment: CDR1 ENHRY and CDR2 SYGVKD. The CDR3 spells CAITMGQGAEAFF. As DNA, the CDR3 is TGTGCCATCACTATGGGACAGGGGGCTGAAGCTTTCTTT.

The genes are TRBV7-3 and TRBJ2-3; perhaps TRBD2 as D (7 bases). Trimming took 4 bases from V and 4 from J, leaving 21 bases between them. Germline-derived CDR1 and CDR2 are SGHTA and FQGTGA. CDR3 length: 17 amino acids. In DNA form, the CDR3 reads TGTGCCAGCAGCTCCTACCTTGGTGGGGGGGCCTCAGATACGCAGTATTTT. The encoded protein is CASSSYLGGGASDTQYF.

This clone showed up just a few times. Distinct nucleotide sequences in the sample also encode this CDR3. This chain uses TRBV5-1 with TRBJ2-7, with 9 bases that match TRBD1. The germline V gene has CDR1 SGHRS and CDR2 YFSETQ. There are 14 residues in the CDR3. The trim removed 4 bases at V and 2 bases at J, leaving 4 bases unmatched. The CDR3: CASSPGTGTYEQYF. In nucleotides, the CDR3 is TGCGCCAGCAGCCCGGGGACAGGGACCTACGAGCAGTACTTC.

V usage is TRBV24-1 and J usage is TRBJ2-2; 9 bases match TRBD1. This CDR3 is built from 14 residues. CDR1 and CDR2 (germline): KGHDR, SFDVKD. The CDR3 DNA follows: TGTGCAAAACCGGGACAGGGCCACACCGGGGAGCTGTTTTTT. Encoded protein: CAKPGQGHTGELFF.

This chain uses TRBV7-8 with TRBJ1-2; a possible D gene is TRBD1 (5 bases). The CDR3 is 16 amino acids. Germline loops: CDR1 SGHVS, CDR2 FQNEAQ. V dropped 1 base and J dropped 3 bases, with 15 bases sitting between them. The DNA of the CDR3 is TGTGCCAGCAGCTTAGGAACGTCCAGGGATCACTATGGCTACACCTTC. This codes for CASSLGTSRDHYGYTF.

This chain connects TRBV28 to TRBJ1-5; D is unresolved. This CDR3 spans 13 amino acids. V lost 7 bases to trimming and J lost 8 bases, with 15 bases between them. Germline assignment: CDR1 MDHEN and CDR2 SYDVKM. The CDR3 DNA reads as TGTGCCAGCAATTCCAATGTCGGGAAGCCCCAGCATTTT. This codes for CASNSNVGKPQHF.